Below, 10 T cell receptor beta chains from the same sample are listed, as sequenced in a study of early T cells in non-severe SARS-CoV-2 infection. TCRdb reprocessed the 5' RACE reads with MiXCR, giving one entry per CDR3 protein. The data hold 65,000 to 80,000 distinct CDR3 sequences, with approximately 13% observed a single time. Material: whole blood. These receptors originate from an adult who was a healthcare worker with PCR-confirmed SARS-CoV-2 infection or an uninfected control (not recorded which).

At least ten counts were recorded for this clonotype. The V and J genes are TRBV6-2 or TRBV6-3 and TRBJ1-1, with a tentative D call TRBD1 (6 bases). Germline-derived CDR1 and CDR2 are MNHEY and SVGEGT. There are 14 residues in the CDR3. V was pared by 7 bases and J by 7 bases, with 19 bases between. Written as DNA, the CDR3 is TGTGCCAGCACCCTAAGACAGGAACCTGTTGAAGCTTTCTTT. This translates into CASTLRQEPVEAFF.

This clonotype was seen a few times. The genes are TRBV30 and TRBJ2-3; D is unresolved. The germline CDR1 and CDR2 sequences are GTSNPN and SVGIG (reference sequence). V gave up 8 bases and J gave up 0 bases, with 6 bases separating them. The CDR3 runs to 11 residues. As DNA, the CDR3 is TGTGCCCGGGCCAGCACAGATACGCAGTATTTT. Translated, it gives CARASTDTQYF.

This clonotype came up a few times. This chain uses TRBV6-5 with TRBJ1-1; D gene ambiguous. CDR3 length equals 13 residues. V lost 0 bases and J lost 1, with 3 bases in between. The germline V gene has CDR1 MNHEY and CDR2 SVGAGI. The CDR3 DNA is TGTGCCAGCAGTTACTCGACGAACACTGAAGCTTTCTTT. Its protein is CASSYSTNTEAFF.

This clonotype was counted a few times. The V and J genes are TRBV9 and TRBJ1-2, with D uncertain. V lost 4 bases, J lost 4 bases, and 17 bases lay in between. Germline assignment: CDR1 SGDLS and CDR2 YYNGEE. CDR3 length equals 15 residues. The CDR3 sequence: CASSPGGGRSYGYTF. CDR3 nucleotides: TGTGCCAGCAGCCCCGGCGGAGGAAGATCCTATGGCTACACCTTC.

Many counts were recorded for this clonotype. The J gene is TRBJ1-2, the V gene TRBV6-5; D unresolved. CDR1 and CDR2 (germline): MNHEY, SVGAGI. This CDR3 comprises 14 residues. V was clipped by 2 bases and J by 2 bases, with 9 bases between them. The CDR3 region is CASSYRGPNYGYTF. As DNA, the CDR3 is TGTGCCAGCAGTTACCGCGGACCCAACTATGGCTACACCTTC.

The CDR3 region is CASSLEDSYNTEAFF. The CDR3 bases are TGCGCCAGCAGCTTGGAGGACAGCTATAACACTGAAGCTTTCTTT. V gene TRBV5-1 combines with J gene TRBJ1-1, with D possibly TRBD1 on 6 matching bases. The ends were cut back, 0 bases at V and 2 bases at J, with 11 bases in the middle. CDR1 SGHRS and CDR2 YFSETQ come from the germline V gene. The CDR3 is 15 residues long.

The gene calls are TRBV5-1 and TRBJ2-3; TRBD2 matches 7 bases. There are 14 residues in the CDR3. Germline CDR1 and CDR2: SGHRS and YFSETQ. Trimming at V came to 4 bases and at J to 5 bases, leaving 7 bases not matched to a gene. The CDR3 loop is CASSLAAGGDTQYF. CDR3 in DNA: TGCGCCAGCAGCCTAGCGGCTGGGGGAGATACGCAGTATTTT.

This clonotype has more than one count but fewer than ten. The chain employs TRBV5-1 and TRBJ1-1; possibly TRBD1 for D (5 bases). CDR3 size: 14 residues. V lost 2 bases to trimming and J lost 7 bases, with 15 bases between them. CDR1 and CDR2 from the germline V gene are SGHRS and YFSETQ. The CDR3 region has the DNA TGCGCCAGCAGCTTCACTTTCTCGGGGGGTGAAGCTTTCTTT. Its translation: CASSFTFSGGEAFF.

The CDR3 reads CAWSVGLAGGTDTQYF. CDR3 bases: TGTGCCTGGAGTGTAGGACTAGCGGGAGGCACAGATACGCAGTATTTT. The gene calls are TRBV30 and TRBJ2-3, with 13 bases identical to TRBD2. This CDR3 region has 16 residues. Trimming removed 0 bases from V and 1 base from J; junction bases left unmatched: 1. Germline values: CDR1 GTSNPN, CDR2 SVGIG (reference sequence).

This chain connects TRBV19 to TRBJ1-1, with 7 bases that match TRBD1. The CDR3 extends over 13 amino acids. CDR1 LNHDA and CDR2 SQIVND come from the germline V gene (reference sequence). V lost 4 bases, J lost 6 bases, and 5 bases stayed unmatched. The CDR3: CASSTLTGAEAFF. The DNA for the CDR3 is TGTGCCAGTAGTACCCTCACAGGGGCTGAAGCTTTCTTT.